One and the same sample provided the 6 T cell receptor beta chains below, sequenced in a study of molecular identifiers for immune sequencing clone quantification. TCRdb passed the PCR reads through MiXCR, listing each CDR3 protein once. The table records approximately 97,000 distinct CDR3 sequences, about a third of them present only once. The specimen sequenced was naive CD8+ T cells from blood, with Jurkat cell RNA spiked in. Subset specified: FACS-sorted CD8+CD4-CCR7+CD45RA+ naive T cells. The source of these receptors is a human donor in good health. Some libraries in this study had Jurkat cell RNA spiked in.

This clonotype was observed a handful of times. The chain has TRBV27 and TRBJ2-7; TRBD1 might be the D (6 bases). The CDR3 is made up of 13 amino acids. Deletions cut 2 bases from V and 2 bases from J, with 7 bases between. CDR1 is MNHEY and CDR2 is SMNVEV in the germline V gene (reference sequence). CDR3 loop: CASSLQGTYEQYF. The DNA of the CDR3 is TGTGCCAGCAGTTTACAGGGGACCTACGAGCAGTACTTC.

The chain is built from TRBV6-6 and TRBJ2-1, with D unresolved. V was shortened by 2 bases and J by 3 bases, with 11 bases between the two germline ends. Germline loops: CDR1 MNHNY, CDR2 SVGAGI (reference sequence). The CDR3 extends over 15 amino acids. CDR3 sequence (DNA): TGTGCCAGCAGTTACCTCCGGTTTGGCTACAATGAGCAGTTCTTC. It encodes CASSYLRFGYNEQFF.

The chain uses TRBV27 and TRBJ2-3, with TRBD1 matching over 9 bases. V trimming: 5 bases; J trimming: 6 bases; junction bases outside the gene matches: 12. Germline CDR1 MNHEY, CDR2 SMNVEV (reference sequence). This CDR3 spans 16 amino acids. The CDR3 reads CASSPSPTGGADTQYF. The CDR3 bases are TGTGCCAGCAGTCCCAGCCCGACAGGGGGGGCGGATACGCAGTATTTT.

This clonotype came up many times. The chain is built from TRBV4-3 and TRBJ1-6; tentative D call: TRBD1 (5 bases). The V gene's germline CDR1 is LGHNA and CDR2 YSLEER. This CDR3 comprises 17 residues. V was trimmed by 4 bases and J by 0 bases, leaving 13 bases between them. The CDR3, as DNA: TGCGCCAGCAGCCCGGGGGGAGGAAGCTCCTATAATTCACCCCTCCACTTT. This encodes CASSPGGGSSYNSPLHF.

This clonotype turned up a few times. V is TRBV6-5 and J is TRBJ2-5, with D hard to call. This CDR3 is built from 14 residues. Germline V CDR1 and CDR2: MNHEY, SVGAGI. Deletions cut 2 bases from V and 2 bases from J, with 9 bases between. CDR3 protein: CASSYALGQETQYF. The CDR3 bases are TGTGCCAGCAGTTACGCCTTAGGTCAAGAGACCCAGTACTTC.

V and J are TRBV7-2 and TRBJ2-5, with D perhaps being TRBD1 or TRBD2 (6 bases each). The V gene's germline CDR1 is SGHTA and CDR2 FQGNSA. Trimming shortened V by 2 bases and J by 9 bases, and 16 bases separated the two germline ends. The CDR3 runs 14 residues. The CDR3 sequence is CASSLLSWRGAQYF. CDR3 bases: TGTGCCAGCAGCTTATTAAGTTGGAGGGGGGCCCAGTACTTC. Drawing the rest from reference TRBV7-2 and TRBJ2-5, the complete variable domain is GAGVSQSPSNKVTEKGKDVELRCDPISGHTALYWYRQSLGQGLEFLIYFQGNSAPDKSGLPSDRFSAERTGGSVSTLTIQRTQQEDSAVYLCASSLLSWRGAQYFGPGTRLLVL.